Following are 26 T cell receptor beta chains from one sample sequenced in a study of T cell responses to AZD1222 COVID-19 vaccine. Sequenced by immunoSEQ multiplex PCR; TCRdb stores in-frame clones only, minus some. The table lists about 180,000 clones, around 88% of them singletons, with 7.7% in the top ten. The source was peripheral blood, collected on day 0 of AZD1222 vaccination. Receptors were obtained from an adult in good health.

The rearrangement links TRBV5-1 to TRBJ1-2; 8 nucleotides match TRBD1. V dropped 4 bases and J dropped 8; count of bases not matched to a gene: 7. Looked up from germline, CDR1 is SGHRS and CDR2 is YFSETQ. CDR3 length equals 13 residues. This CDR3 reads CASSLGQVEGYTF. The CDR3 coding sequence is TGCGCCAGCAGCCTGGGACAGGTTGAAGGCTACACCTTC.

The gene calls are TRBV29-1 and TRBJ2-5; D could derive from TRBD1 or TRBD2 (5 bases each). Trimming stripped 6 bases from V and 0 bases from J, with 8 bases between. The CDR3 runs to 12 residues. CDR1 and CDR2 from the germline V gene are SQVTM and ANQGSEA. The CDR3 sequence: CSVGTDQETQYF. In nucleotides, the CDR3 is TGCAGCGTCGGGACGGACCAAGAGACCCAGTACTTC.

This rearrangement joins TRBV4-1 to TRBJ1-1; possible D gene TRBD1, 6 bases. The CDR3 loop spans 12 amino acids. The V gene lost 4 bases and the J gene lost 4 bases, with 7 bases spanning the gap. CDR1 and CDR2 from the germline V gene are MGHRA and YSYEKL. Here the CDR3 reads CASSPTGTEAFF. CDR3 DNA sequence: TGCGCCAGCAGCCCGACAGGCACTGAAGCTTTCTTT.

The gene calls are TRBV6-5 and TRBJ2-1; possible D gene TRBD1, 6 bases. The CDR3 has 15 residues. The V gene's germline CDR1 is MNHEY and CDR2 SVGAGI. The V end lost 0 bases, the J end lost 7 bases, and 13 bases lay between the germline ends. CDR3 region: CASSYSGATFNEQFF. The CDR3, as DNA: TGTGCCAGCAGTTACTCGGGGGCCACTTTTAATGAGCAGTTCTTC.

The chain joins TRBV9 to TRBJ2-5; D unclear. Trimming removed 2 bases from V and 2 bases from J, with 13 bases in between. The CDR3 is made up of 15 amino acids. The germline V gene encodes CDR1 SGDLS and CDR2 YYNGEE. CDR3 loop: CASSVRDTRQETQYF. The CDR3 DNA reads TGTGCCAGCAGCGTCCGAGACACCAGACAAGAGACCCAGTACTTC.

The chain carries TRBV5-1 and TRBJ2-7, with 10 positions matching TRBD1. The CDR3 is made up of 15 amino acids. V trimming: 4 bases; J trimming: 4 bases; junction bases outside the gene matches: 8. The germline CDR1 and CDR2 sequences are SGHRS and YFSETQ. The CDR3 DNA reads TGCGCCAGCAGCAGCCGGACAGGGGGTCTTTACGAGCAGTACTTC. Translation: CASSSRTGGLYEQYF.

J is TRBJ2-3 and V is TRBV7-2, with D unclear. CDR1 and CDR2 from the germline V gene are SGHTA and FQGNSA. Trimming removed 1 base from V and 0 bases from J, with 11 bases in between. The CDR3 is 16 residues long. The CDR3 nucleotides read TGTGCCAGCAGCTTAGACGAAGCCGACAGCACAGATACGCAGTATTTT. It translates to CASSLDEADSTDTQYF. Supplemented by reference TRBV7-2 and TRBJ2-3, the full variable domain reads GAGVSQSPSNKVTEKGKDVELRCDPISGHTALYWYRQSLGQGLEFLIYFQGNSAPDKSGLPSDRFSAERTGGSVSTLTIQRTQQEDSAVYLCASSLDEADSTDTQYFGPGTRLTVL.

The chain has TRBV3-1 (or the pseudogene TRBV3-2) and TRBJ1-2, with TRBD1 matching 11 bases. The CDR3 sequence is 17 residues long. The V and J ends lost 1 base and 4 bases, in that order; junction bases with no gene match: 8. CDR1 LGHDT and CDR2 YNNKEL come from the germline V gene (reference sequence). In DNA, the CDR3 is TGTGCCAGCAGCCAAGCTGGACAGGGGGCGACTTCCTATGGCTACACCTTC. Its protein product is CASSQAGQGATSYGYTF.

V gene TRBV23-1 combines with J gene TRBJ2-2; 7 bases are a match to TRBD2. TRBV23-1 is classed as an ORF, of uncertain function. The CDR3 length is 15 residues. Trimming removed 0 bases from V and 5 bases from J; junction bases left unmatched: 3. This CDR3 reads CASSQSGGDTGELFF. CDR3 sequence (DNA): TGCGCCAGCAGTCAATCTGGGGGGGATACCGGGGAGCTGTTTTTT.

This chain connects TRBV6-5 to TRBJ1-6, with D possibly TRBD1 on 5 matching bases. Deletions cut 4 bases from V and 5 bases from J, with 12 bases between. The germline V gene has CDR1 MNHEY and CDR2 SVGAGI. The CDR3 runs 15 residues. The CDR3 DNA reads TGTGCCAGCAGTTGGGGGGTGGTTAATAATTCACCCCTCCACTTT. Encoded protein: CASSWGVVNNSPLHF.

This rearrangement joins TRBV30 to TRBJ2-1, with D perhaps assigned TRBD1 or TRBD2 (5 bases each). The CDR3 loop spans 14 amino acids. Germline CDR1 GTSNPN, CDR2 SVGIG (reference sequence). V lost 5 bases and J 10 bases, leaving 21 bases between the germline ends. The chain's CDR3 is CAWSEASRAGEQFF. For the CDR3, the DNA is TGTGCCTGGTCGGAGGCCTCCCGGGCAGGGGAGCAGTTCTTC.

The chain joins TRBV4-1 to TRBJ1-1, with D uncertain. CDR1 and CDR2 from the germline V gene are MGHRA and YSYEKL. Trimming removed 1 base from V and 3 bases from J, with 9 bases in between. The CDR3 has 14 amino acids. The CDR3 is CASSQGNTYTEAFF. CDR3 bases: TGCGCCAGCAGCCAAGGGAATACGTACACTGAAGCTTTCTTT.

The V call is TRBV30, the J call TRBJ1-2; D is ambiguous. CDR1 is GTSNPN, CDR2 SVGIG, per germline (reference sequence). The V end lost 2 bases, the J end lost 8 bases, and 18 bases lay between the germline ends. This CDR3 region has 14 residues. Here the CDR3 DNA reads TGTGCCTGGAGTCCTACCCCGAACTGGTCCGGCTACACCTTC. Translation: CAWSPTPNWSGYTF.

This rearrangement joins TRBV12-3 or TRBV12-4 to TRBJ2-2; D not resolved. V was pared by 9 bases and J by 4 bases, with 9 bases between. The CDR3 is made up of 12 amino acids. Here the CDR3 DNA reads TGTGCCAGTGGCCCCTTCACCGGGGAGCTGTTTTTT. This gives the protein CASGPFTGELFF.

The chain recombines TRBV24-1 with TRBJ1-5; 7 bases align to TRBD1. This CDR3 region has 13 residues. The J segment lost 7 bases and the V segment lost 9 bases, leaving 8 bases of the junction unmatched. Germline V gene lookup returns CDR1 KGHDR and CDR2 SFDVKD. The CDR3 spells CATGTGVGQPQHF. CDR3 DNA sequence: TGTGCCACCGGAACAGGGGTAGGACAGCCCCAGCATTTT.

CDR3 bases: TGCGCCAGCACTTTAAACGGGGGGGCCGTCACTGAAGCTTTCTTT. It specifies CASTLNGGAVTEAFF. The chain links TRBV5-1 to TRBJ1-1, with D possibly TRBD1 on 6 matching bases. This CDR3 contains 15 residues. V lost 6 bases and J 4 bases, leaving 19 bases between the germline ends. Germline CDR1 and CDR2: SGHRS and YFSETQ.

This clone was observed a single time. This sequence joins TRBV28 and TRBJ2-2; 7 bases align to TRBD1. Looked up from germline, CDR1 is MDHEN and CDR2 is SYDVKM. The CDR3 consists of 15 residues. With 6 bases clipped from V and 5 bases from J, the junction kept 9 bases outside the gene matches. The CDR3, as DNA: TGTGCCAGCAGAGGGGGCCGGGGCTTAACCGGGGAGCTGTTTTTT. Its translation: CASRGGRGLTGELFF.

Worth noting for this clone: This CDR3 is also generated by other DNA sequences in the sample. The J gene is TRBJ1-1, the V gene TRBV28, with D uncertain. The CDR3 contains 11 residues. V was cut by 2 bases and J by 5 bases, with 3 bases left in between. The germline CDR1 and CDR2 sequences are MDHEN and SYDVKM. As DNA, the CDR3 is TGTGCCAGCAGTTTAGGGACTGAAGCTTTCTTT. Protein sequence: CASSLGTEAFF.

The V call is TRBV18, the J call TRBJ1-6, with D tentatively TRBD1 (6 bases). This CDR3 contains 15 residues. V lost 6 bases and J 4 bases, leaving 13 bases between the germline ends. Germline CDR1 KGHSH, CDR2 LQKENI. Written as DNA, the CDR3 is TGTGCCAGCTCGACAGGTGGGGCGTATAATTCACCCCTCCACTTT. This translates into CASSTGGAYNSPLHF.

This clone showed up just a few times. The chain employs TRBV12-3 or TRBV12-4 and TRBJ1-2, with unresolved D. CDR3 length: 12 amino acids. V was pared by 7 bases and J by 4 bases, with 10 bases between. CDR3 residues: CASTSGVYGYTF. In DNA form, the CDR3 reads TGTGCCAGCACCTCCGGGGTCTATGGCTACACCTTC.

J is TRBJ1-1 and V is TRBV7-2; D perhaps matches TRBD1 (6 bases). This CDR3 is 14 amino acids long. Germline-derived CDR1 and CDR2 are SGHTA and FQGNSA. The V end lost 5 bases, the J end lost 11 bases, and 21 bases lay between the germline ends. The CDR3 loop is CASSLLPGQFGAFF. The CDR3 region has the DNA TGTGCCAGCAGCCTATTACCAGGACAGTTTGGGGCTTTCTTT.

The rearrangement joins TRBV6-6 to TRBJ1-6; 7 bases match TRBD1. Germline V gene lookup returns CDR1 MNHNY and CDR2 SVGAGI (reference sequence). Unmatched junction bases numbered 8, after V lost 7 bases and J lost 5 bases. CDR3 length equals 15 residues. The CDR3 protein is CASTTGQAHNSPLHF. As DNA, the CDR3 is TGTGCCAGCACTACAGGACAGGCCCATAATTCACCCCTCCACTTT.

The CDR3 loop reads CATSDSGGPGDTQYF. CDR3 nucleotide sequence: TGTGCCACCAGTGATAGCGGGGGACCAGGAGATACGCAGTATTTT. The V gene is TRBV24-1, the J gene TRBJ2-3, with 8 bases lining up with TRBD2. Germline V gene lookup returns CDR1 KGHDR and CDR2 SFDVKD. This CDR3 region has 15 residues. Trimming at V came to 3 bases and at J to 5 bases, leaving 6 bases not matched to a gene.

This clone has a single count. V is TRBV5-1 and J is TRBJ2-2, with a weak D call TRBD2 (6 bases). CDR1 and CDR2 (germline): SGHRS, YFSETQ. CDR3 length equals 17 residues. The ends were cut back, 4 bases at V and 2 bases at J, with 18 bases in the middle. The CDR3 DNA sequence: TGCGCCAGCAGCCCCCTCGAGGCGGGGCCTAACACCGGGGAGCTGTTTTTT. Its protein product is CASSPLEAGPNTGELFF.

The genes are TRBV7-9 and TRBJ2-7; 9 nucleotides align to TRBD2. The CDR3 contains 15 residues. Germline loops: CDR1 SEHNR, CDR2 FQNEAQ (reference sequence). Trimming took 5 bases from V and 0 from J; bases not matched to a gene: 5. CDR3 DNA sequence: TGTGCCAGCAGCGCGAATAGCGGGGGCTCCTACGAGCAGTACTTC. Amino acid sequence: CASSANSGGSYEQYF.

The CDR3 DNA sequence: TGTGCCAGCTCACCAGGGGAACGGGATGAGCAGTTCTTC. Translating gives CASSPGERDEQFF. The chain employs TRBV18 and TRBJ2-1; D remains unclear. From germline, CDR1 is KGHSH and CDR2 LQKENI. CDR3 length equals 13 residues. V lost 2 bases and J 8 bases, leaving 10 bases between the germline ends.